One sample yielded the 14 T cell receptor beta chains listed below, sequenced in a study of T-cell reconstitution after alpha-beta-depleted transplantation in children. The authors prepared the TCRbeta library with unique molecular identifiers. TCRdb re-called the PCR reads through MiXCR, storing one row per CDR3 protein. The data contain 490,000 or so distinct CDR3 sequences, about 11% of them singletons. Sequencing was performed on PBMCs, taken before TCRalphabeta/CD19-depleted stem cell transplant. These receptors were obtained from a child aged 2 to 10 with inherited bone marrow failure, due to receive a stem cell transplant.

The chain employs TRBV11-1 and TRBJ2-2; 11 nucleotides match TRBD2. The ends lost 3 bases at V and 2 bases at J; junction bases unmatched: 8. CDR3 size: 18 residues. In germline, CDR1 is SGHAT, CDR2 FQDESV (reference sequence). CDR3 sequence reads: CASSFTPGLADNTGELFF. The CDR3 DNA sequence: TGTGCCAGCAGCTTTACGCCGGGACTAGCGGACAACACCGGGGAGCTGTTTTTT.

For the CDR3, the DNA is TGCAGTGCTAACTCACGATCTACCGGGACTTGGAATGAGCAGTTCTTC. Translation: CSANSRSTGTWNEQFF. This chain connects TRBV20-1 to TRBJ2-1; TRBD2 is a possible D gene (6 bases). The CDR3 runs to 16 residues. Germline CDR1 is DFQATT and CDR2 is SNEGSKA (reference sequence). V was pared by 4 bases and J by 7 bases, with 23 bases between.

This clonotype came up many times. The V gene is TRBV20-1, the J gene TRBJ2-5, with TRBD2 matching 8 bases. V dropped 6 bases and J dropped 0; count of bases not matched to a gene: 6. CDR1 and CDR2 (germline): DFQATT, SNEGSKA (reference sequence). This CDR3 contains 14 residues. This CDR3 is CSATSGGYQETQYF. The CDR3 DNA reads TGCAGTGCCACTAGCGGAGGGTACCAAGAGACCCAGTACTTC.

In this sample, this clonotype turned up many times. V and J are TRBV6-1 and TRBJ1-2, with 9 bases identical to TRBD1. This CDR3 is built from 15 residues. The J segment lost 5 bases and the V segment lost 2 bases, leaving 6 bases of the junction unmatched. Germline lookup yields CDR1 MNHNS and CDR2 SASEGT. The CDR3 nucleotides read TGTGCCAGCAGTGAACCGGGACAGGGCTCTTATGGCTACACCTTC. Residues: CASSEPGQGSYGYTF.

This clonotype was found many times. The V gene is TRBV25-1, the J gene TRBJ2-1; possibly TRBD2 for D (5 bases). The CDR3 covers 19 residues. Trimming shortened V by 1 base and J by 5 bases, and 24 bases separated the two germline ends. CDR1 MGHDK and CDR2 SYGVNS come from the germline V gene. Here the CDR3 reads CASSEFSRMFRGKDNEQFF. For the CDR3, the DNA is TGTGCCAGCAGTGAATTTTCCCGAATGTTTCGGGGTAAGGACAATGAGCAGTTCTTC.

This sequence joins TRBV7-9 and TRBJ2-5, with 12 bases identical to TRBD2. Germline V gene lookup returns CDR1 SEHNR and CDR2 FQNEAQ (reference sequence). This CDR3 has 16 residues. Losses at the gene ends were 5 bases for V and 5 bases for J; bases not matched to a gene: 9. The CDR3 DNA reads TGTGCCAGCAGCCGCGCGCTAGCGGGAGGGCGGGAGACCCAGTACTTC. Its protein product is CASSRALAGGRETQYF.

This clonotype was detected many times. V is TRBV5-5 and J is TRBJ2-1; TRBD2 agrees at 8 bases. The CDR3 has 15 residues. V lost 2 bases and J lost 5; bases outside the gene matches: 6. Per germline, CDR1 SGHKS and CDR2 YYEKEE (reference sequence). The CDR3 sequence: CASSFYPAGDNEQFF. CDR3 bases: TGTGCCAGCAGCTTTTACCCAGCGGGGGACAATGAGCAGTTCTTC.

This clonotype was counted many times. The chain couples TRBV7-2 to TRBJ2-7; 10 nucleotides align to TRBD1. CDR1 is SGHTA and CDR2 is FQGNSA in the germline V gene. The CDR3 totals 16 residues. V dropped 2 bases and J dropped 7; count of bases not matched to a gene: 11. The CDR3 region has the DNA TGTGCCAGCAGCTTACCCTCGGACAGGGGGAGTTGGGAGCAGTACTTC. Residues: CASSLPSDRGSWEQYF.

The chain uses TRBV19 and TRBJ2-2, with a weak D call TRBD1 (5 bases). The CDR3 length is 16 residues. V lost 3 bases and J 3 bases, leaving 14 bases between the germline ends. Looked up from germline, CDR1 is LNHDA and CDR2 is SQIVND (reference sequence). The CDR3 DNA reads TGTGCCAGTAGTATTTTTTCCCTAGGGGACACCGGGGAGCTGTTTTTT. Protein product: CASSIFSLGDTGELFF.

This clonotype was recorded many times. The chain combines TRBV20-1 with TRBJ2-5; 9 bases are a match to TRBD1. Germline lookup yields CDR1 DFQATT and CDR2 SNEGSKA (reference sequence). The CDR3 spans 14 residues. With V trimmed by 3 bases and J by 5 bases, 7 bases remained unmatched. CDR3 sequence (DNA): TGCAGTGCTAGTGGGGACAGGGAGATGGAGACCCAGTACTTC. It translates to CSASGDREMETQYF.

This rearrangement joins TRBV18 to TRBJ1-2; D call uncertain. This CDR3 contains 14 residues. Trimming shortened V by 3 bases and J by 4 bases, and 12 bases separated the two germline ends. Germline V gene sequence: CDR1 KGHSH, CDR2 LQKENI. CDR3 DNA: TGTGCCAGCTCACCCGTGACGGGCATCTATGGCTACACCTTC. Its translation: CASSPVTGIYGYTF.

This clonotype appeared many times. The chain uses TRBV7-9 and TRBJ2-2; D is unclear. The germline gives CDR1 SEHNR, CDR2 FQNEAQ (reference sequence). CDR3 length equals 16 residues. V gave up 2 bases and J gave up 7 bases, with 17 bases separating them. CDR3 protein: CASSLQFATSGGELFF. The CDR3 DNA is TGTGCCAGCAGCTTACAATTCGCGACTTCCGGCGGGGAGCTGTTTTTT.

This clonotype was seen many times. V gene TRBV5-5 combines with J gene TRBJ2-7, with TRBD2 identical over 8 bases. In germline, CDR1 is SGHKS, CDR2 YYEKEE (reference sequence). V trimming: 4 bases; J trimming: 2 bases; junction bases outside the gene matches: 5. CDR3 length: 14 residues. The CDR3 nucleotides are TGTGCCAGCAGCACAAGCGGGAGCGCCTACGAGCAGTACTTC. It encodes CASSTSGSAYEQYF.

This clonotype was recorded at least ten times. This chain links TRBV18 with TRBJ2-1; 9 positions match TRBD2. CDR1 is KGHSH and CDR2 is LQKENI in the germline V gene. CDR3 size: 16 residues. Losses at the gene ends were 4 bases for V and 1 base for J; bases not matched to a gene: 5. CDR3 coding DNA: TGTGCCAGCTCACAAAATAGCGGGAGTTCCTACAATGAGCAGTTCTTC. This encodes CASSQNSGSSYNEQFF.